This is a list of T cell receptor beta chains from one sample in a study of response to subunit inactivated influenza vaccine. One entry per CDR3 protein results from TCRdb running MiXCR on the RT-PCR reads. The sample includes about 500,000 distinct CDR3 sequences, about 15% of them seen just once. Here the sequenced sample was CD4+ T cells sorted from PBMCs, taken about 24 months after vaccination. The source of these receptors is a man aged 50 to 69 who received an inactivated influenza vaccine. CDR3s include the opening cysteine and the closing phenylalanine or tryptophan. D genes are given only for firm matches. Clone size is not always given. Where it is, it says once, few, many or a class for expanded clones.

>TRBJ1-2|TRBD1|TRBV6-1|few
CASSTGQINYGYTF
TGTGCCAGCAGCACGGGACAGATAAACTATGGCTACACCTTC
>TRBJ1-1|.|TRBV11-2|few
CASSFGQPLGMNTEAFF
TGTGCCAGCAGCTTCGGTCAGCCCCTCGGGATGAACACTGAAGCTTTCTTT
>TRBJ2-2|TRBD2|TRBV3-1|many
CASSQGLSGRTNTGELFF
TGTGCCAGCAGCCAAGGTCTTAGCGGGCGTACGAACACCGGGGAGCTGTTTTTT
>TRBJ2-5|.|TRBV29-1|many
CSVEVWGAETQYF
TGCAGCGTTGAAGTATGGGGGGCAGAGACCCAGTACTTC
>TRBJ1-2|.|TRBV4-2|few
CASSHTGTPNYGYTF
TGTGCCAGCAGCCATACCGGGACACCTAACTATGGCTACACCTTC
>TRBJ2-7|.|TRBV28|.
CASSFNGGNSYEQYF
TGTGCCAGCAGTTTTAATGGTGGGAACTCCTACGAGCAGTACTTC
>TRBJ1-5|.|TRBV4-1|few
CASSSAQGGQPQHF
TGCGCCAGCAGCTCTGCCCAGGGCGGTCAGCCCCAGCATTTT
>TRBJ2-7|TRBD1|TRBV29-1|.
CSVRQGSYEQYF
TGCAGCGTCAGACAGGGCTCCTACGAGCAGTACTTC
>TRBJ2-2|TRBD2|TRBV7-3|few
CASSQGLASTGELFF
TGTGCCAGCAGCCAGGGACTAGCCTCCACCGGGGAGCTGTTTTTT
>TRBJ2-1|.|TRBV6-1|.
CASNRVSYNEQFF
TGTGCCAGCAACAGGGTTTCCTACAATGAGCAGTTCTTC
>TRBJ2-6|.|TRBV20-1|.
CSASVGANVLTF
TGCAGTGCTAGCGTGGGGGCCAACGTCCTGACTTTC
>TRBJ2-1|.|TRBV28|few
CASSLGGLGIEQFF
TGTGCCAGCAGTTTAGGGGGGTTAGGAATTGAGCAGTTCTTC
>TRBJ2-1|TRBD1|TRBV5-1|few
CASSPQGAGGNEQFF
TGCGCCAGCAGCCCACAGGGGGCCGGTGGGAATGAGCAGTTCTTC
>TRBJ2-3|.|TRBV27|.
CASSRVTGAADTQYF
TGTGCCAGCAGTCGCGTCACGGGAGCAGCAGATACGCAGTATTTT
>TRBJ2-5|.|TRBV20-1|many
CRGGLAEETQYF
TGCAGAGGGGGGCTAGCGGAAGAGACCCAGTACTTC
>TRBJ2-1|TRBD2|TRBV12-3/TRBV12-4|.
CASSLTLSSGGWYPSYNEQFF
TGTGCCAGCAGTCTAACCCTATCTAGCGGGGGGTGGTACCCCAGTTACAATGAGCAGTTCTTC
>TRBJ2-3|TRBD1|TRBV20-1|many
CSARRTGGGLDTQYF
TGCAGTGCTAGAAGGACAGGGGGCGGCCTAGATACGCAGTATTTT
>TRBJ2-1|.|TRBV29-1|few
CSVSTTNEQFF
TGCAGCGTTTCGACAACCAATGAGCAGTTCTTC
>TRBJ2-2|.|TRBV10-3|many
CATQPSGNTGELFF
TGTGCCACCCAACCGTCGGGGAACACCGGGGAGCTGTTTTTT
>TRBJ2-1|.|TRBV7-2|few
CASSLMATTTYNEQFF
TGTGCCAGCAGCTTAATGGCAACTACTACCTACAATGAGCAGTTCTTC
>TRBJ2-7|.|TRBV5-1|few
CASSWTDPQREQYF
TGCGCCAGCAGCTGGACTGACCCCCAGAGAGAGCAGTACTTC
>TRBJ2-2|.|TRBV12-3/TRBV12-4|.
CASEPERGFTGELFF
TGTGCCAGCGAGCCGGAGAGGGGGTTTACCGGGGAGCTGTTTTTT
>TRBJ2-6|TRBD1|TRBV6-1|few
CASRTGTATSGANVLTF
TGTGCCAGCAGAACCGGGACAGCAACCTCTGGGGCCAACGTCCTGACTTTC
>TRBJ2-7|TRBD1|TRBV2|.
CASTVGDRISYEQYF
TGTGCCAGCACCGTCGGGGACAGGATCTCCTACGAGCAGTACTTC
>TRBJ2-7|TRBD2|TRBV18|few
CASSPAAGGPYEQYF
TGTGCCAGCTCACCAGCTGCGGGGGGACCCTACGAGCAGTACTTC
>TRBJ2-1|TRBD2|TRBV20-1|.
CSARAASGRHEQFF
TGCAGTGCTAGAGCGGCTAGCGGGAGACATGAGCAGTTCTTC
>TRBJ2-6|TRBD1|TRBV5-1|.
CASSFLPTGTANSGANVLTF
TGCGCCAGCAGCTTCCTTCCCACCGGGACAGCGAATTCTGGGGCCAACGTCCTGACTTTC
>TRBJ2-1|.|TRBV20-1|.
CSAKPPLLHEQFF
TGCAGTGCGAAGCCGCCCCTCCTCCATGAGCAGTTCTTC
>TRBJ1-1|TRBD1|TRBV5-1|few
CASSLSETAGGLRGTEAFF
TGCGCCAGCAGCTTGTCCGAAACGGCAGGGGGCCTTCGGGGCACTGAAGCTTTCTTT
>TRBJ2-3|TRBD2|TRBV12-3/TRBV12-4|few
CASSSSGGKDTQYF
TGTGCCAGCAGCTCTAGCGGCGGAAAAGATACGCAGTATTTT
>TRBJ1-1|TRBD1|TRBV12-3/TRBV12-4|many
CASGRTGAEAFF
TGTGCCAGCGGCAGGACAGGGGCTGAAGCTTTCTTT
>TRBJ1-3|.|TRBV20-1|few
CSARSTVRGNTIYF
TGCAGTGCTCGCTCGACAGTTCGTGGAAACACCATATATTTT
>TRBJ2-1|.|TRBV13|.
CASSLQGGPNEQFF
TGTGCCAGCAGCTTACAGGGGGGACCCAATGAGCAGTTCTTC
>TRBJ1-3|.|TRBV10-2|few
CASREPGGNTIYF
TGCGCCAGCAGAGAGCCTGGGGGAAACACCATATATTTT
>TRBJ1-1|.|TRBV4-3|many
CASSRPDTEAFF
TGCGCCAGCAGCCGCCCAGACACTGAAGCTTTCTTT
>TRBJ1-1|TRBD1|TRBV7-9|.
CASSPGGGLGTEAFF
TGTGCCAGCAGTCCAGGAGGGGGCTTGGGGACTGAAGCTTTCTTT
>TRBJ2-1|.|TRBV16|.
CASSQRGGLGNEQFF
TGTGCCAGCAGCCAAAGGGGCGGCTTAGGGAATGAGCAGTTCTTC
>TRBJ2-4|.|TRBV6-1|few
CASSARESKNIQYF
TGTGCCAGCAGTGCCCGGGAGTCCAAAAACATTCAGTACTTC
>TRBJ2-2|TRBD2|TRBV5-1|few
CASSTLAGEFTGELFF
TGCGCCAGCAGCACCCTAGCGGGAGAATTCACCGGGGAGCTGTTTTTT
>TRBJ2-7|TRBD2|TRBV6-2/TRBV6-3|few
CASSGTSGNYEQYF
TGTGCCAGCAGCGGGACTAGCGGCAACTACGAGCAGTACTTC
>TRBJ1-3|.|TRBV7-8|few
CASSYSSGNTIYF
TGTGCCAGCAGCTATAGCTCTGGAAACACCATATATTTT
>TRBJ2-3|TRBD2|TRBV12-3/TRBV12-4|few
CASSIAGVATDTQYF
TGTGCCAGCAGTATAGCGGGAGTTGCCACAGATACGCAGTATTTT
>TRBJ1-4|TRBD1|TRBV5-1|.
CASSSGQGGGNEKLFF
TGCGCCAGCAGCTCGGGACAGGGTGGTGGTAATGAAAAACTGTTTTTT
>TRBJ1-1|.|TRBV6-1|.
CASRLTAMNTEAFF
TGTGCCAGCAGGTTGACAGCTATGAACACTGAAGCTTTCTTT
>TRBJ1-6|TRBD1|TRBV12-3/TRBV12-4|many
CASSLMTGGGSPLHF
TGTGCCAGCAGCCTAATGACAGGGGGCGGATCACCCCTCCACTTT
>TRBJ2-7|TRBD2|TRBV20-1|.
CSARGTSGLSYEQYF
TGCAGTGCCAGAGGGACTAGCGGGCTCTCCTACGAGCAGTACTTC
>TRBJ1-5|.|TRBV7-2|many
CASSLRSQPQHF
TGTGCCAGCAGTTTAAGATCTCAGCCCCAGCATTTT
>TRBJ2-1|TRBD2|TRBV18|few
CASSPSLAGGINEQFF
TGTGCCAGCTCACCATCCCTAGCGGGAGGAATCAATGAGCAGTTCTTC
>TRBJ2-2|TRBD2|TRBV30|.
CAWTHWASGPNTGELFF
TGTGCCTGGACCCACTGGGCTAGCGGGCCGAACACCGGGGAGCTGTTTTTT
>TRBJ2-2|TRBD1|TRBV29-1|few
CSGRTGTNTGELFF
TGCAGCGGACGGACAGGGACGAACACCGGGGAGCTGTTTTTT
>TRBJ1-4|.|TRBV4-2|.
CASSHLDQGPFEKLFF
TGTGCCAGCAGCCACCTGGACCAGGGACCCTTTGAAAAACTGTTTTTT
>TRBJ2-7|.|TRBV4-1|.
CASSQPRGYEQYF
TGCGCCAGCAGCCAACCCCGGGGCTACGAGCAGTACTTC
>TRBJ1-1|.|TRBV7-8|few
CASSLASRTEAFF
TGTGCCAGCAGCTTAGCGTCGCGCACTGAAGCTTTCTTT
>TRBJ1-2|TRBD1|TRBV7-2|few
CASSLVGTEANYGYTF
TGTGCCAGCAGCTTAGTTGGGACAGAAGCTAACTATGGCTACACCTTC
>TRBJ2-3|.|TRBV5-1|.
CASSLSASDTQYF
TGCGCCAGCAGCTTGTCGGCTTCAGATACGCAGTATTTT
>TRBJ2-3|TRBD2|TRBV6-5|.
CASSYGASGRDTDTQYF
TGTGCCAGCAGTTACGGGGCTAGCGGGAGGGACACAGATACGCAGTATTTT
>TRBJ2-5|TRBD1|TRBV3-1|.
CASSNTGEGETQYF
TGTGCCAGCAGCAACACAGGGGAAGGAGAGACCCAGTACTTC
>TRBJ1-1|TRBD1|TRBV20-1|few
CSAEDRVTEAFF
TGCAGTGCGGAGGACAGGGTCACTGAAGCTTTCTTT
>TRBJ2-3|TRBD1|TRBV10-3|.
CAIRGTGGDTQYF
TGTGCCATCAGGGGGACAGGAGGGGATACGCAGTATTTT